Sequencing of this T cell receptor (beta chain) was carried out in a study of vaccination and CD4 T cells after COVID-19. About the research overall: Taking of post-vaccine samples occurred a median 72 days after dose two (range 14 to 241). Control cultures were given a CEFX pool, an HIV-1 Nef pool, or no peptide.

Notes on the study in general: When vaccine-specific clones from convalescent patients were examined, 304 of 307 were spike mono-reactive.

Treatment here: roughly 10-day PBMC culture with coronavirus spike peptide pools or control peptides (ViraFEST assay). TCRs were sequenced by ViraFEST after antigen-specific T cells had been expanded with peptide pools. The ends were cut back, 3 bases at V and 4 bases at J, with 16 bases in the middle. There are 15 residues in the CDR3. Germline V gene sequence: CDR1 GTSNPN, CDR2 SVGIG (reference sequence). This clonotype was counted a few times. Its antigen remains unknown. Cultured CD4+ T cells had their DNA profiled by the Oncomine TCR Beta short-read assay. TCRdb passed the PCR reads through MiXCR, listing each CDR3 protein once. The sample gives over 10,000 distinct CDR3 sequences, 25% to 35% of which show up once; 30% to 35% is in the top ten.

This sequence joins TRBV30 and TRBJ1-5; perhaps TRBD1 as D (5 bases). Sequencing was performed on CD4+ T cells from blood, cultured in vitro, taken before SARS-CoV-2 vaccination. This clonotype originated in a human donor who received a COVID-19 vaccine. This CDR3 is CAWSQNRGVNQPQHF. The CDR3 DNA reads as TGTGCCTGGAGCCAAAACCGAGGGGTAAATCAGCCCCAGCATTTT.